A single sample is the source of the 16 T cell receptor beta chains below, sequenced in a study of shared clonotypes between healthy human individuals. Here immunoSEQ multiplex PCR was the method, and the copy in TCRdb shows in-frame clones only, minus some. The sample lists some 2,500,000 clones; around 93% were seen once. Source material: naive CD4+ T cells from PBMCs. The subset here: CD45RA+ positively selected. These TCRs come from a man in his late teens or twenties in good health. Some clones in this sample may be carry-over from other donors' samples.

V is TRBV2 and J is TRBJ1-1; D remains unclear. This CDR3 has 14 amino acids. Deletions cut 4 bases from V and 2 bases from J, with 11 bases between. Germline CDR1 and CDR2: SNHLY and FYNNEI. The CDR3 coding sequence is TGTGCCAGCAGTGGGTTGTGGGCTAACACTGAAGCTTTCTTT. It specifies CASSGLWANTEAFF. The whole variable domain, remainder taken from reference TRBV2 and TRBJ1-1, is EPEVTQTPSHQVTQMGQEVILRCVPISNHLYFYWYRQILGQKVEFLVSFYNNEISEKSEIFDDQFSVERPDGSNFTLKIRSTKLEDSAMYFCASSGLWANTEAFFGQGTRLTVV.

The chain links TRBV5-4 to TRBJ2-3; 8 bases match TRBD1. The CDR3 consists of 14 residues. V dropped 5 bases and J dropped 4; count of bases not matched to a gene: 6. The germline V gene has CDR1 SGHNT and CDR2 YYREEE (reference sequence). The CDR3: CASSTDRAADTQYF. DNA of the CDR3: TGTGCCAGCAGTACGGACAGGGCGGCAGATACGCAGTATTTT.

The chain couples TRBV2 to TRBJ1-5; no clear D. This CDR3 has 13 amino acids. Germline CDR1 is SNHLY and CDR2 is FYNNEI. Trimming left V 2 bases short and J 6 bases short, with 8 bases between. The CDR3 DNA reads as TGTGCCAGCAGTGAAAGGGAGGGTCAGCCCCAGCATTTT. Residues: CASSEREGQPQHF.

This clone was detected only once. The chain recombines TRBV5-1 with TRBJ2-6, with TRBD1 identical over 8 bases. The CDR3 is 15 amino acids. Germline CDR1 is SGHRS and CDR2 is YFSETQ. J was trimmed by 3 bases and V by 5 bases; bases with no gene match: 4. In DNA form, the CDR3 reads TGCGCCAGCAGGACAGGGGCTCTTGGGGCCAACGTCCTGACTTTC. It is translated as CASRTGALGANVLTF.

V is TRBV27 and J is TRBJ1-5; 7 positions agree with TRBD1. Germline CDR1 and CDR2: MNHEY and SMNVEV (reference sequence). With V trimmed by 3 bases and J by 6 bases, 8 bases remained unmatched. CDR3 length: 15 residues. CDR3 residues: CASSFRQGVGQPQHF. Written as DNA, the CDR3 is TGTGCCAGCAGTTTTAGGCAGGGGGTGGGTCAGCCCCAGCATTTT.

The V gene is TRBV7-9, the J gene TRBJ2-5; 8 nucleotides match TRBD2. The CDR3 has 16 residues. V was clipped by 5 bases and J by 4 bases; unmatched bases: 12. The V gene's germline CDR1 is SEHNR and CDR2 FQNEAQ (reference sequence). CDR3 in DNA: TGTGCCAGCAGCCTAGGGGGGACTAGTCCCCGAGAGACCCAGTACTTC. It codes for CASSLGGTSPRETQYF.

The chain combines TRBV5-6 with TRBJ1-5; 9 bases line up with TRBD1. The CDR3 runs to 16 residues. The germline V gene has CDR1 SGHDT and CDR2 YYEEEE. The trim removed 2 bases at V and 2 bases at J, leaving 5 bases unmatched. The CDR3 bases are TGTGCCAGCAGCTTCACAGGGGGCGCGGGCAATCAGCCCCAGCATTTT. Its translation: CASSFTGGAGNQPQHF. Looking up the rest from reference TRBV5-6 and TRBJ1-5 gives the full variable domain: DAGVTQSPTHLIKTRGQQVTLRCSPKSGHDTVSWYQQALGQGPQFIFQYYEEEERQRGNFPDRFSGHQFPNYSSELNVNALLLGDSALYLCASSFTGGAGNQPQHFGDGTRLSIL.

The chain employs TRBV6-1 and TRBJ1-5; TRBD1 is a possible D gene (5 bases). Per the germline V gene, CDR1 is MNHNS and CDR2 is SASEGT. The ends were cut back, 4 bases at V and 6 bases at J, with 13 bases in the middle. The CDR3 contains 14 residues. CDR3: CASSGPGGGQPQHF. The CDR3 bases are TGTGCCAGCAGTGGCCCCGGCGGGGGTCAGCCCCAGCATTTT.

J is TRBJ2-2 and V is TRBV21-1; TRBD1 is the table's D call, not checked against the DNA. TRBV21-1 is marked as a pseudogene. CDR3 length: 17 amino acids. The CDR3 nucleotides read TGTGCCAGCAGCAATGCCCCGGACAGACAGAACACCGGGGAGCTGTTTTTT. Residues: CASSNAPDRQNTGELFF.

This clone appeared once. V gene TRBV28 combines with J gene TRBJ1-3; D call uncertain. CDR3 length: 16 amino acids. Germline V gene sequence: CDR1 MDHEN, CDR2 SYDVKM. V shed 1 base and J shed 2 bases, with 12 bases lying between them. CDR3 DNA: TGTGCCAGCAGTTTATTTCGGACGTCGGCTGGAAACACCATATATTTT. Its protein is CASSLFRTSAGNTIYF.

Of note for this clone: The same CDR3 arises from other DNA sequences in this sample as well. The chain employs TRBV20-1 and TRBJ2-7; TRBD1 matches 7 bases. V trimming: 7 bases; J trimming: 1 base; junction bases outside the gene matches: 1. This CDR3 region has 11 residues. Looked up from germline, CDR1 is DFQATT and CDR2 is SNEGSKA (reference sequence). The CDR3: CSGQGSYEQYF. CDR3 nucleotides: TGCAGTGGACAGGGTTCCTACGAGCAGTACTTC.

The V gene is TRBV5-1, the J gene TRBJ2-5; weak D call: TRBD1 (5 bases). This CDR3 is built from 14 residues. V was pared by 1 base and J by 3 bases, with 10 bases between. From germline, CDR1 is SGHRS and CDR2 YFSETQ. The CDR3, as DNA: TGCGCCAGCAGCTTGAGCCAGGGTGAAGAGACCCAGTACTTC. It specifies CASSLSQGEETQYF.

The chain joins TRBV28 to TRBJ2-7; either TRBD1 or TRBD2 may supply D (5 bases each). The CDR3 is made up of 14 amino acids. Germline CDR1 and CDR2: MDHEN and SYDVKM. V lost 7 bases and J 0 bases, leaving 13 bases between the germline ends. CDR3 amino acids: CASTGTPSSYEQYF. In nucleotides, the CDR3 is TGTGCCAGCACCGGGACGCCGAGCTCCTACGAGCAGTACTTC.

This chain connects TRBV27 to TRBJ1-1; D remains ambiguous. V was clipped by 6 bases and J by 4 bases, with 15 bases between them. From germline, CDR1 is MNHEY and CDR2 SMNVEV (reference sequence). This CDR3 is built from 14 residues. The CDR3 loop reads CASRTRVASTEAFF. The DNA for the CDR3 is TGTGCCAGCAGGACGAGGGTAGCGAGCACTGAAGCTTTCTTT.

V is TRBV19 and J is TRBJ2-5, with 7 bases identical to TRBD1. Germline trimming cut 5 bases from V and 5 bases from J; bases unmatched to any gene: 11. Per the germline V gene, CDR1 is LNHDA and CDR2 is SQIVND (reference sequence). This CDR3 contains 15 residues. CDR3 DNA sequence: TGTGCCAGTAGTTCCAACAGGGGTCCAGACGAGACCCAGTACTTC. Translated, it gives CASSSNRGPDETQYF.

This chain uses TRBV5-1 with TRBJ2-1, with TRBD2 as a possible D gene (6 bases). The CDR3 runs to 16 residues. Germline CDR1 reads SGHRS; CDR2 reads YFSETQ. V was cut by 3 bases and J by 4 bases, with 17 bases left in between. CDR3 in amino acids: CASSWGSGPTYNEQFF. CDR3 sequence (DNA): TGCGCCAGCAGCTGGGGTAGCGGACCAACTTACAATGAGCAGTTCTTC.